The text below deals with one TCR beta chain. Its antigen target is currently unknown. No base-level quality is on record; no much larger clone is a single base apart. These data are taken from a study of shared clonotypes between healthy human individuals (dated by TCRdb to the early 2020s). Broadly, across the study: The cohort included three men and a couple of women between 18 and 49 years of age. Different laboratories and diverse techniques were used to prepare libraries and sequence TCR repertoires, to increase sequencing depth and limit assay-specific biases. Per donor, three plates each were used for CD4 naive and CD4 memory, two for CD8 naive, and one for CD8 memory. To estimate repertoire size and how much clonotypes are shared between individuals, the study performed deep sequencing of blood TCR repertoires from a handful of healthy adults. Leukapheresis yielded between about 0.94 and 10 billion PBMCs per donor.

Paper-wide results and their limitations: Approximately 4.8% of naive CD4, 3.5% of naive CD8, 2.3% of memory CD4, and 0.4% of memory CD8 clonotypes were shared across a handful of donors. Because the study included a small number of donors, the genetic and exposure-history diversity represented was limited. Based on pairwise subsampling, the degree of clonotype sharing among donors was expected to be affected by sequencing depth. Compared with non-shared clonotypes, the clonotypes found in all four sorted-subset donors had higher generation probabilities. Only blood was sampled, and tissue TCR repertoires likely differ from those in blood. Incomplete sequencing was indicated by rarefaction of sorted-subset datasets, despite the large sequencing depth. Naive subsets generally had larger estimated clonotype richness than memory subsets.

The donors were healthy, HIV-negative adults with no recently reported acute infections or vaccinations. Every donor was a Caucasian adult residing in Nashville, Tennessee, USA. CD4+ T cells were enriched by magnetic negative selection, after which naive cells were positively selected on CD45RA and the negative fraction was taken as the memory subset. Blood was obtained by leukapheresis, after which PBMCs were separated by Ficoll-Histopaque density gradient centrifugation and cryopreserved in liquid nitrogen vapor phase. Analytical flow cytometry was used to check the purity and quantity of every magnetically sorted T cell population. Genomic DNA was isolated from each sorted fraction and quantified by UV absorbance on a Nanodrop 2000c. Spanning cysteine to phenylalanine, the CDR3 consists of 16 amino acids. The CDR3 DNA has 48 bases and is translated from base 1. V and J are trimmed by 3 bases and 3 bases, and the gene matches miss 10 bases of the junction. CDR1 MGHRA and CDR2 YSYEKL are derived from the germline V gene.

Using the deep immunoSEQ assay, TCR CDR3 regions were amplified from genomic DNA by multiplex PCR. Genomic DNA extracted from each cell subset was distributed evenly over all wells of several immunoSEQ 96-well plates, and each plate served as one replicate. For sorted subsets, each replicate PCR was loaded with roughly 200 ng genomic DNA, equivalent to some 31,000 T cell genomes. Purified libraries were measured with a Qubit 3.0 fluorometer, size-checked on a Bioanalyzer 2100, and measured again with the KAPA Library Quantification kit. A separate single-read 150-cycle Illumina NextSeq 550 flow cell was used to sequence each immunoSEQ 96-well plate. In the paper's pipeline: Because the immunoSEQ output held only junctional sequences and lacked quality scores, the filtering could not match the filtering applied to full-length reads. Sequences were annotated with PyIR, a Python wrapper for IgBLAST v1.9, using IMGT germline references to assign V/J genes and CDR3. Reads were removed for weak V/J assignments (E-value above 1e-6), missing CDR3, stop codons, out-of-frame junctions, or ambiguous translated residues. A V3J clonotype was defined by an identical inferred V gene, J gene, and CDR3 amino acid sequence. To compute the percentage overlap between repertoires, the number of shared unique clonotypes was divided by the size of the smaller repertoire. RTK rarefaction, the Chao1 estimator, and Recon v2.1 estimates of unobserved clonotypes were used to assess repertoire richness. OLGA was used to compute generation probabilities for all TCRbeta clonotypes that the gDNA method yielded from four donors. In TCRdb, the immuneACCESS table is reduced to in-frame sequences with V and J assigned. These tables do not hold every clone; where another copy was compared, an unresolved V gene accounts for under half, and the others remain unexplained. V and J calls and clone size follow that table, whereas D and trimming were derived from the DNA. Within this sample are some 1,100,000 clones, with approximately 80% of them counted one time only. The biggest ten clones account for under 0.6% of the sample.

In this chain, TRBV4-1 is recombined with TRBJ2-7; TRBD1 lines up with 8 middle nucleotides. The sequence derives from a man between 18 and 29 years old in good health. Some clones in this sample may be carry-over from other donors' samples. Sequencing used memory CD4+ T cells from PBMCs. The cell subset or site label, read with the paper, signifies: CD45RA-negative fraction. In nucleotide form, the sequence is TGCGCCAGCAGCCAGTCACCGGGACAGGTAAACTACGAGCAGTACTTC. Its protein product is CASSQSPGQVNYEQYF.